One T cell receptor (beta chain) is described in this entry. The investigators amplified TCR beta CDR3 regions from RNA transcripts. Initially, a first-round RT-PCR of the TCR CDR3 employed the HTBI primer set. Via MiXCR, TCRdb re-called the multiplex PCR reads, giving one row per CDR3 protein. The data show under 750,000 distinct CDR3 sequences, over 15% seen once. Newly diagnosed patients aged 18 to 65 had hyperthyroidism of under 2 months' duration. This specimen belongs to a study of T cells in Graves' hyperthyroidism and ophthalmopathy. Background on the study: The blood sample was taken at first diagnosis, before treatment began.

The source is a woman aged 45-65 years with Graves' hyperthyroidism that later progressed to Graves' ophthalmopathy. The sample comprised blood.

The CDR3 region is CASSSPDRVYGYTF. For the CDR3, the DNA is TGTGCCAGCAGCTCCCCGGACAGGGTCTATGGCTACACCTTC. V usage is TRBV7-2 and J usage is TRBJ1-2; 8 bases align to TRBD1. The CDR3 is 14 amino acids. With 4 bases clipped from V and 4 bases from J, the junction kept 5 bases outside the gene matches. Germline V CDR1 and CDR2: SGHTA, FQGNSA.